This TCR beta chain was found in a study of shared clonotypes between healthy human individuals. Study-wide context: Used for every donor were three CD4 naive, three CD4 memory, two CD8 naive and one CD8 memory plate. Study results and limitations: The sampled material consisted only of blood, and tissue repertoires are likely to differ. The sharing of about 5% of naive CD4 clonotypes was seen across a few donors.

Investigators divided CD4+ cells into CD45RA+ naive and CD45RA-negative memory subsets. CDR1 and CDR2 (germline): MNHEY, SVGAGI. Trimming removed 5 bases at V and 3 bases at J, with 11 bases between. CDR3 size: 13 residues. Clones were read by immunoSEQ multiplex PCR, and TCRdb kept only the in-frame ones, dropping some. Of 2 million to 2.5 million clones listed, roughly 94% are singletons. Comments on this clone: As yet, its antigen is unknown.

Specimen: naive CD4+ T cells sorted from blood. Sample subset: CD45RA+ positively selected. The chain is built from TRBV6-5 and TRBJ2-7; D remains unclear. This TCR came from a man aged 18 to 30 in good health. The CDR3 is CASSPRSFYEQYF. The CDR3 DNA sequence: TGTGCCAGCAGTCCCCGATCTTTCTACGAGCAGTACTTC.